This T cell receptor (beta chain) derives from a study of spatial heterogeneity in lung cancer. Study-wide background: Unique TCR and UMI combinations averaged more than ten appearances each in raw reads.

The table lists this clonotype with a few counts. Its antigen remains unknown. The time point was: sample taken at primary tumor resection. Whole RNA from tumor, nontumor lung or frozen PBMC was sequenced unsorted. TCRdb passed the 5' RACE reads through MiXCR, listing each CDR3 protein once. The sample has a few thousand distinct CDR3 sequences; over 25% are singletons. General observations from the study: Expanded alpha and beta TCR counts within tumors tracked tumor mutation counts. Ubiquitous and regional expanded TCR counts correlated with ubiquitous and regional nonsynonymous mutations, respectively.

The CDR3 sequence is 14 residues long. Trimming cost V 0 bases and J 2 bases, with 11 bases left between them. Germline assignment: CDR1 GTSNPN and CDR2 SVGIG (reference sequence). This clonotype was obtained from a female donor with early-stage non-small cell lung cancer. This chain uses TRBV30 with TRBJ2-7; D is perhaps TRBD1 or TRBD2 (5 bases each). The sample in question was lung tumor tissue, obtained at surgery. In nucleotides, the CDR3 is TGTGCCTGGAGTGTGGGGCAGGGACCCTACGAGCAGTACTTC. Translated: CAWSVGQGPYEQYF.